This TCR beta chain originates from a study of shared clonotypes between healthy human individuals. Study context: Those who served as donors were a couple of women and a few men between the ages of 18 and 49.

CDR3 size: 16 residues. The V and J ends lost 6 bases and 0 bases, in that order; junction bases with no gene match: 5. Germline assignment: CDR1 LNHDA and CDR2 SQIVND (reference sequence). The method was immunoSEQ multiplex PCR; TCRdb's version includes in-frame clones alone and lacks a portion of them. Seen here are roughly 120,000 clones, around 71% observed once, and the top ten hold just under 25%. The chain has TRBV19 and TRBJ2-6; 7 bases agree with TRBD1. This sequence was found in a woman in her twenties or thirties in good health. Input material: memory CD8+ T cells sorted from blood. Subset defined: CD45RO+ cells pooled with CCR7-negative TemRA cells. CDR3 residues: CASSRQGHSGANVLTF. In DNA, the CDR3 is TGTGCCAGTAGCCGACAGGGCCACTCTGGGGCCAACGTCCTGACTTTC.